These 11 T cell receptor beta chains originate from one sample sequenced in a study of CXCR3-negative and CXCR3-positive naive CD8 T cells. Study outcomes and limitations: More hydrophobic TRB CDR3s occurred in CXCR3-positive than in CXCR3-negative naive cells.

The libraries of TRB cDNA were constructed through 5' RACE using UMI labels. TCRdb derives one entry per CDR3 protein from the 5' RACE reads, leaving out DNA. The table lists 4,500 to 6,500 distinct CDR3 sequences, with approximately 1.9% in the top ten. These receptors' antigens are unknown. The sequenced sample was naive CXCR3+ CD8+ T cells from blood. Sample subset: CD45RO-CCR7+CD27+CD95- naive CD8+ T cells expressing CXCR3 (TNR3+). The source of these receptors is a human donor in good health. Some clones in this sample may be carry-over from other donors' samples.

This clonotype is identified as medium-sized from frequency. J is TRBJ2-5 and V is TRBV5-6; TCRdb outputs TRBD1, but without DNA this stays unchecked. This CDR3 region has 14 residues. The V gene's germline CDR1 is SGHDT and CDR2 YYEEEE. The chain's CDR3 is CASSLNREWETQYF.

Its frequency marks this clonotype as medium-sized. The genes are TRBV12-3 or TRBV12-4 and TRBJ2-7. The CDR3 is 12 amino acids. This CDR3 is CASSFNSYEQYF.

This clonotype counts as medium-sized by frequency. The chain carries TRBV7-8 and TRBJ2-3. There are 13 residues in the CDR3. Germline V CDR1 and CDR2: SGHVS, FQNEAQ. The CDR3 reads CASSLDPVFTQYF.

The J gene is TRBJ1-5, the V gene TRBV7-8; TCRdb's D gene call, TRBD1, goes unchecked for lack of DNA. Germline lookup yields CDR1 SGHVS and CDR2 FQNEAQ. The CDR3 is made up of 16 amino acids. CDR3 residues: CASSLEPGAFYQPQHF.

According to its frequency, this clonotype is medium-sized. The chain carries TRBV5-7 and TRBJ2-1; TCRdb proposes TRBD1, but this gene call is untestable without DNA. TRBV5-7 is flagged as an ORF with uncertain function. There are 16 residues in the CDR3. CDR3 loop: CASSLRGGGEYNEQFF.

The chain is built from TRBV29-1 and TRBJ2-5; TCRdb gives TRBD1 as the D gene, but with no DNA this cannot be confirmed. Germline CDR1 reads SQVTM; CDR2 reads ANQGSEA. The CDR3 spans 13 residues. Here the CDR3 reads CSVEPLDGETQYF.

This clonotype counts as medium-sized by frequency. J is TRBJ1-4 and V is TRBV29-1; TCRdb proposes TRBD1, but this gene call is untestable without DNA. The CDR3 has 14 amino acids. Germline CDR1 reads SQVTM; CDR2 reads ANQGSEA. CDR3 sequence reads: CSATRDRVGEKLFF.

According to its frequency, this clonotype is medium-sized. This CDR3 reads CASSIGGIDGSDTDTQYF. This sequence joins TRBV19 and TRBJ2-3; TCRdb's D call of TRBD2 is untestable without DNA. The germline CDR1 and CDR2 sequences are LNHDA and SQIVND (reference sequence). The CDR3 length is 18 residues.

J is TRBJ1-4 and V is TRBV7-9; the D call from TCRdb, TRBD1, cannot be confirmed without DNA. The CDR3 spans 14 residues. The V gene's germline CDR1 is SEHNR and CDR2 FQNEAQ (reference sequence). The CDR3 here is CASSLRDRDEKLFF.

J is TRBJ1-3 and V is TRBV10-2. Germline assignment: CDR1 WSHSY and CDR2 SAAADI. The CDR3 has 14 amino acids. CDR3 protein: CASSDPVSGNTIYF.

The chain employs TRBV12-3 or TRBV12-4 and TRBJ1-1. The CDR3 contains 13 residues. Here the CDR3 reads CATMVGLATEAFF.